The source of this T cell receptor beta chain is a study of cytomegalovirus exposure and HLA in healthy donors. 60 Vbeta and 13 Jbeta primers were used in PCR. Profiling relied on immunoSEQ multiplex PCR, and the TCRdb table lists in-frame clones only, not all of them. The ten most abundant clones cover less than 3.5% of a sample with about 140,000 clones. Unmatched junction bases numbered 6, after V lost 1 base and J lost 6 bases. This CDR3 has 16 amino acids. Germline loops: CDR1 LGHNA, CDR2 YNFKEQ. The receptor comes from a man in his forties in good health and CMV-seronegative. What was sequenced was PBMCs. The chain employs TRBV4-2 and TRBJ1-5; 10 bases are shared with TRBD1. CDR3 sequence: CASSQGRQGAPQPQHF. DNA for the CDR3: TGTGCCAGCAGCCAAGGCCGACAGGGGGCGCCTCAGCCCCAGCATTTT.